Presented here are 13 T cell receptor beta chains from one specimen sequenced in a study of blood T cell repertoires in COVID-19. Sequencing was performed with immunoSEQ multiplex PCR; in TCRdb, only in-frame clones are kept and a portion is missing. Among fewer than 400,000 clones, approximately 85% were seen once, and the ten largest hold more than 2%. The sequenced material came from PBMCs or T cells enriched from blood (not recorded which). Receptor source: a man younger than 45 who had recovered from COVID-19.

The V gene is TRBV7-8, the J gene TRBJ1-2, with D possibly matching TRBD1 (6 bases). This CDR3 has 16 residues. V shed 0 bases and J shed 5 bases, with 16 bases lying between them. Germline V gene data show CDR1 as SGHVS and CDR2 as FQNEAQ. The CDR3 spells CASSLALKQGSYGYTF. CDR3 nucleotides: TGTGCCAGCAGCTTAGCATTAAAGCAGGGGAGTTATGGCTACACCTTC.

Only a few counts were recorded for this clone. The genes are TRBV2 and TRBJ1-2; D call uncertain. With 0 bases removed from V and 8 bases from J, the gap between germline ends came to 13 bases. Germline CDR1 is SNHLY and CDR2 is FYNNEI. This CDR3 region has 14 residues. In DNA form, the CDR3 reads TGTGCCAGCAGTGAAGCGGGTTACAGAGGGGGCTACACCTTC. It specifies CASSEAGYRGGYTF.

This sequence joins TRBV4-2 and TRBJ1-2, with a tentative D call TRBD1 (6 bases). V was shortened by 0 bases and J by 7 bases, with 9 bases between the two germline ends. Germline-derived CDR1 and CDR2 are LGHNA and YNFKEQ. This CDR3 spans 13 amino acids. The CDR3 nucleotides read TGTGCCAGCAGCCAAGAGGCAGGGGTTGGCTACACCTTC. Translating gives CASSQEAGVGYTF.

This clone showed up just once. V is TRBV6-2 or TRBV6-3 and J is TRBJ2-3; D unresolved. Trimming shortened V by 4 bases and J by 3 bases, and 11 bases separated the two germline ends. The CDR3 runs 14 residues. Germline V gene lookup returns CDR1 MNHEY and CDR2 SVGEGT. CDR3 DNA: TGTGCCAGCAGTTCAGTCGTCTCAACAGATACGCAGTATTTT. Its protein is CASSSVVSTDTQYF.

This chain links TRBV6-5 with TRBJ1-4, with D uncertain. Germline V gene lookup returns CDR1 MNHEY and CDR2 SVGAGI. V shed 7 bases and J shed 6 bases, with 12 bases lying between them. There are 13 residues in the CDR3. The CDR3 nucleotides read TGTGCCAGCATCAGCTTGGGAGATGAAAAACTGTTTTTT. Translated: CASISLGDEKLFF.

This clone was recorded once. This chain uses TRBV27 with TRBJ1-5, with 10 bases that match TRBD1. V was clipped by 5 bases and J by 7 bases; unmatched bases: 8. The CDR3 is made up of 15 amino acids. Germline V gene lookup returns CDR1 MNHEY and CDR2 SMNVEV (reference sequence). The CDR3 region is CASSPGTGARQPQHF. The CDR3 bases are TGTGCCAGCAGTCCGGGGACAGGGGCAAGGCAGCCCCAGCATTTT.

This CDR3 is CASSYDSRSRYGYTF. CDR3 sequence (DNA): TGTGCCAGCAGCTACGATAGTAGATCTAGGTATGGCTACACCTTC. The rearrangement uses TRBV6-5 and TRBJ1-2; D is uncertain. The CDR3 covers 15 residues. The germline V gene has CDR1 MNHEY and CDR2 SVGAGI. V was trimmed by 6 bases and J by 5 bases, leaving 19 bases between them.

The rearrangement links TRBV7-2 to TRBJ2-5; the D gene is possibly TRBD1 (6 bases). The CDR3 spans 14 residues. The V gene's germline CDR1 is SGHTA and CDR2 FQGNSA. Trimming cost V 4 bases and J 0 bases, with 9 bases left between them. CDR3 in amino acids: CASSSGTYQETQYF. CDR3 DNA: TGTGCCAGCAGCTCCGGGACATACCAAGAGACCCAGTACTTC.

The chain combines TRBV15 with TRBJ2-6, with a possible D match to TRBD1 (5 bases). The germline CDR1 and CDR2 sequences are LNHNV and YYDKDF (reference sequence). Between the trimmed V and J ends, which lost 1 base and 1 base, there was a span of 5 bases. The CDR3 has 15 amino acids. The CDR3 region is CATSRGQSGANVLTF. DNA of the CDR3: TGTGCCACCAGCAGAGGACAGTCTGGGGCCAACGTCCTGACTTTC.

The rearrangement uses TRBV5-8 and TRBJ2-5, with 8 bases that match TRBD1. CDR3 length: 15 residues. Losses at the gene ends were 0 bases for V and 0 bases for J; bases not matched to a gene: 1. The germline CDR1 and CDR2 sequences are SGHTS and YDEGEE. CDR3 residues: CASSLGQGHQETQYF. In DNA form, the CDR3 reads TGTGCCAGCAGCTTGGGACAGGGGCACCAAGAGACCCAGTACTTC. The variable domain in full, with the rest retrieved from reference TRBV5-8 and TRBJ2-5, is EAGVTQSPTHLIKTRGQQATLRCSPISGHTSVYWYQQALGLGLQFLLWYDEGEERNRGNFPPRFSGRQFPNYSSELNVNALELEDSALYLCASSLGQGHQETQYFGPGTRLLVL.

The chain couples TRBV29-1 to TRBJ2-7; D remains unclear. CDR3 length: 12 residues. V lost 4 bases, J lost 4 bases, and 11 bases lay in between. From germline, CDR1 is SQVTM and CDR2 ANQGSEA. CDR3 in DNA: TGCAGCGTTGGTATTTCCCCTTACGAGCAGTACTTC. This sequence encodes CSVGISPYEQYF.

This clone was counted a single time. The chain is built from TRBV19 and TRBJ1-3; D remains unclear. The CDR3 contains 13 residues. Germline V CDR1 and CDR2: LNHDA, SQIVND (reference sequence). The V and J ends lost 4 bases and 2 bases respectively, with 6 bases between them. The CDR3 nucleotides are TGTGCCAGTAGTAGTGAGCCTGGAAACACCATATATTTT. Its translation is CASSSEPGNTIYF.

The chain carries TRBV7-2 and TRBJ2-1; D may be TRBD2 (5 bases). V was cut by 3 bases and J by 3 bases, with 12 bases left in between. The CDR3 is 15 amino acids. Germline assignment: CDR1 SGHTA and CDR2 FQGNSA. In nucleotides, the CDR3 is TGTGCCAGCAGCTTCGGACTGGACTTCTACAATGAGCAGTTCTTC. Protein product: CASSFGLDFYNEQFF. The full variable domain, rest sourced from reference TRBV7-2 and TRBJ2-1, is GAGVSQSPSNKVTEKGKDVELRCDPISGHTALYWYRQSLGQGLEFLIYFQGNSAPDKSGLPSDRFSAERTGGSVSTLTIQRTQQEDSAVYLCASSFGLDFYNEQFFGPGTRLTVL.